Shown below are 17 T cell receptor beta chains from a single sample sequenced in a study of blood T cell repertoires in COVID-19. Some clones are missing from TCRdb's copy, which holds only in-frame ones; the method was immunoSEQ multiplex PCR. The sample shows 90,000 to 100,000 clones, around nine tenths of them seen only once. Sequencing was carried out using peripheral blood. The receptors were gathered from a human donor in a cohort sampled during active COVID-19.

V gene TRBV7-2 combines with J gene TRBJ1-2, with TRBD1 matching 8 bases. CDR1 and CDR2 (germline): SGHTA, FQGNSA. The trim removed 1 base at V and 2 bases at J, leaving 3 bases unmatched. CDR3 length: 15 residues. The CDR3 bases are TGTGCCAGCAGCTTAGTCAGGGGGCCGAACTATGGCTACACCTTC. Protein sequence: CASSLVRGPNYGYTF. Supplemented by reference TRBV7-2 and TRBJ1-2, the full variable domain reads GAGVSQSPSNKVTEKGKDVELRCDPISGHTALYWYRQSLGQGLEFLIYFQGNSAPDKSGLPSDRFSAERTGGSVSTLTIQRTQQEDSAVYLCASSLVRGPNYGYTFGSGTRLTVV.

V usage is TRBV12-3 or TRBV12-4 and J usage is TRBJ2-1; no definite D call. With 1 base removed from V and 6 bases from J, the gap between germline ends came to 7 bases. The CDR3 extends over 13 amino acids. CDR3 in amino acids: CASSLGPGNEQFF. In nucleotides, the CDR3 is TGTGCCAGCAGTTTAGGTCCGGGCAATGAGCAGTTCTTC.

The gene calls are TRBV5-1 and TRBJ1-1, with TRBD1 identical over 7 bases. The junction had 6 bases not matched to a gene; V was cut back by 7 bases and J by 0 bases. This CDR3 contains 14 residues. CDR1 is SGHRS, CDR2 YFSETQ, per germline. This CDR3 reads CASCSGQMNTEAFF. CDR3 coding DNA: TGCGCCAGCTGCTCGGGACAGATGAACACTGAAGCTTTCTTT.

V gene TRBV13 combines with J gene TRBJ1-1; 8 positions match TRBD1. The CDR3 contains 16 residues. The V and J ends lost 5 bases and 3 bases, in that order; junction bases with no gene match: 11. Germline V lookup: CDR1 PRHDT, CDR2 FYEKMQ (reference sequence). Here the CDR3 reads CASSRPSGGGDTEAFF. Written as DNA, the CDR3 is TGTGCCAGCAGCCGTCCATCAGGGGGCGGGGACACTGAAGCTTTCTTT.

The chain uses TRBV30 and TRBJ2-7; 8 bases line up with TRBD2. Germline loops: CDR1 GTSNPN, CDR2 SVGIG (reference sequence). There are 17 residues in the CDR3. J lost 0 bases, V lost 0 bases, and 10 bases had no gene match. The CDR3: CAWSVNPRGGSSYEQYF. The CDR3 region has the DNA TGTGCCTGGAGTGTAAATCCTCGGGGGGGCAGCTCCTACGAGCAGTACTTC.

The chain is built from TRBV19 and TRBJ1-1; a weak D match, TRBD1 (6 bases). The length of the CDR3 is 13 residues. Trimming stripped 6 bases from V and 4 bases from J, with 12 bases between. CDR1 and CDR2 (germline): LNHDA, SQIVND (reference sequence). In DNA, the CDR3 is TGTGCCAGTAGGCAGGGGTGGGTCACTGAAGCTTTCTTT. Its protein product is CASRQGWVTEAFF.

The genes are TRBV18 and TRBJ2-6, with D uncertain. This CDR3 comprises 14 residues. Germline loops: CDR1 KGHSH, CDR2 LQKENI. Trimming cost V 2 bases and J 2 bases, with 4 bases left between them. CDR3 in amino acids: CASSPGTGANVLTF. The CDR3 bases are TGTGCCAGCTCACCAGGCACTGGGGCCAACGTCCTGACTTTC.

The rearrangement joins TRBV10-1 to TRBJ2-7, with a weak D call TRBD1 (6 bases). Trimming cost V 1 base and J 0 bases, with 10 bases left between them. Per the germline V gene, CDR1 is WNHNN and CDR2 is SYGVQD (reference sequence). This CDR3 is built from 15 residues. The CDR3 loop is CASSEYDRSSYEQYF. In DNA form, the CDR3 reads TGCGCCAGCAGTGAGTACGACAGGAGCTCCTACGAGCAGTACTTC.

CDR3 region: CASSPQGDRGDYGYTF. DNA of the CDR3: TGTGCCAGCTCACCTCAAGGGGACAGGGGTGACTATGGCTACACCTTC. The chain has TRBV18 and TRBJ1-2; 10 bases align to TRBD1. The CDR3 sequence is 16 residues long. CDR1 and CDR2 (germline): KGHSH, LQKENI. Trimming removed 3 bases from V and 3 bases from J; junction bases left unmatched: 7.

The genes are TRBV30 and TRBJ1-1, with D unresolved. The germline V gene has CDR1 GTSNPN and CDR2 SVGIG (reference sequence). Trimming shortened V by 1 base and J by 8 bases, and 26 bases separated the two germline ends. The CDR3 is 17 amino acids. The CDR3 DNA sequence: TGTGCCTGGAGTGGCGGACTAAGTGTCGTCGGGCAATTCGAAGCTTTCTTT. It is translated as CAWSGGLSVVGQFEAFF.

V usage is TRBV4-3 and J usage is TRBJ2-7; 10 bases are a match to TRBD2. The CDR3 has 17 residues. Germline CDR1 LGHNA, CDR2 YSLEER. The V gene end was trimmed by 0 bases and the J gene end by 5 bases; junction bases not matched to a gene: 10. The DNA for the CDR3 is TGCGCCAGCAGCCAAGAAGAGGGGCTAGCGGGAGTGAACGAGCAGTACTTC. This codes for CASSQEEGLAGVNEQYF.

The CDR3 DNA sequence: TGTGCCAGCAGCCAAGATGAGTATAGCGGGAGTTGGTCCTACGAGCAGTACTTC. Translation gives CASSQDEYSGSWSYEQYF. The chain employs TRBV3-1 (or the pseudogene TRBV3-2) and TRBJ2-7; 9 nucleotides align to TRBD2. CDR3 length: 18 amino acids. The germline V gene encodes CDR1 LGHDT and CDR2 YNNKEL (reference sequence). V trimming: 0 bases; J trimming: 1 base; junction bases outside the gene matches: 10.

The chain carries TRBV30 and TRBJ1-1; 7 bases are shared with TRBD1. In germline, CDR1 is GTSNPN, CDR2 SVGIG (reference sequence). V lost 0 bases to trimming and J lost 4 bases; unmatched junction nucleotides: 5. This CDR3 region has 14 residues. CDR3 coding DNA: TGTGCCTGGAGTGTAGGCAGGGGGAGCACTGAAGCTTTCTTT. Its translation: CAWSVGRGSTEAFF.

V is TRBV19 and J is TRBJ2-1; 15 bases match TRBD2. CDR3 length: 16 residues. Germline V CDR1 and CDR2: LNHDA, SQIVND (reference sequence). V was pared by 4 bases and J by 9 bases, with 7 bases of the junction left unmatched. The DNA of the CDR3 is TGTGCCAGTAGTAGGGTGGGACTAGCGGGGGGTGCTGAGCAGTTCTTC. This gives the protein CASSRVGLAGGAEQFF.

The genes are TRBV5-1 and TRBJ2-3, with D perhaps TRBD1 (6 bases). Trimming left V 2 bases short and J 0 bases short, with 19 bases between. Germline CDR1 is SGHRS and CDR2 is YFSETQ. CDR3 size: 18 residues. CDR3 nucleotides: TGCGCCAGCAGCTTTGGGCAAGGGGGAATCTCTAGCACAGATACGCAGTATTTT. It codes for CASSFGQGGISSTDTQYF.

This chain connects TRBV12-5 to TRBJ2-5; D gene uncertain. Germline loops: CDR1 LGHNT, CDR2 FRNRAP. Between the trimmed V and J ends, which lost 1 base and 7 bases, there was a span of 7 bases. The CDR3 loop spans 12 amino acids. CDR3 bases: TGTGCTAGTGGTTTGGAAACGGGGACCCAGTACTTC. The encoded protein is CASGLETGTQYF.

The V and J genes are TRBV6-6 and TRBJ2-3; tentative D call: TRBD1 (5 bases). The germline V and J ends were trimmed by 3 bases and 1 base, with 8 bases remaining between them. The germline gives CDR1 MNHNY, CDR2 SVGAGI (reference sequence). CDR3 size: 14 residues. The CDR3 is CASSYRQRTDTQYF. The CDR3 bases are TGTGCCAGCAGTTATCGACAGCGCACAGATACGCAGTATTTT.